This TCR beta chain was found in a study of molecular identifiers for immune sequencing clone quantification. This clonotype showed up many times. From the PCR reads, TCRdb called clonotypes with MiXCR, one entry per CDR3 protein. The sample shows a few hundred thousand distinct CDR3 sequences, roughly a fifth of them seen only once. In germline, CDR1 is SEHNR, CDR2 FQNEAQ (reference sequence). The CDR3 sequence is 16 residues long. Unmatched junction bases numbered 13, after V lost 5 bases and J lost 6 bases. This chain connects TRBV7-9 to TRBJ1-2; 9 positions match TRBD1. The sequencing input was naive CD8+ T cells from blood, with Jurkat cell RNA spiked in. Regarding subset: FACS-sorted CD8+CD4-CCR7+CD45RA+ naive T cells. The sequence came from a human donor in good health. Some libraries in this study had Jurkat cell RNA spiked in. The CDR3 is CASSPGTGQEVNGYTF. The CDR3 nucleotides are TGTGCCAGCAGCCCGGGGACAGGGCAGGAAGTTAATGGCTACACCTTC.